This TCR beta chain was captured by sequencing in a study of cytomegalovirus exposure and HLA in healthy donors. Study results and limitations: About 87% or about 30% of the time was how often most TCR beta V segments were productive, according to an earlier analysis.

PCR was performed using 60 Vbeta and 13 Jbeta primers. Original analysis: As a later analysis found, there were 70 million to 90 million unique TCR beta chains, of which around 10 million were shared. This table comes from immunoSEQ multiplex PCR, and its TCRdb copy is limited to in-frame clones, with some not included. V and J calls and clone size are those listed in that table; D and trimming were worked out from the DNA. The top ten hold roughly 1.5% of the sample, which has some 200,000 clones, 80% to 85% seen once. Germline lookup yields CDR1 SEHNR and CDR2 FQNEAQ (reference sequence). This CDR3 has 15 residues. V lost 6 bases and J lost 1, with 12 bases in between. In regard to this clone: Its target is not known.

V and J are TRBV7-9 and TRBJ2-2; D possibly corresponds to TRBD1 (5 bases). The sample taken for sequencing was PBMCs. The receptor was isolated from a man between 45 and 60 years old in good health and CMV-seronegative. The CDR3: CASSPGYLNTGELFF. The CDR3 region has the DNA TGTGCCAGCAGTCCAGGGTACCTGAACACCGGGGAGCTGTTTTTT.